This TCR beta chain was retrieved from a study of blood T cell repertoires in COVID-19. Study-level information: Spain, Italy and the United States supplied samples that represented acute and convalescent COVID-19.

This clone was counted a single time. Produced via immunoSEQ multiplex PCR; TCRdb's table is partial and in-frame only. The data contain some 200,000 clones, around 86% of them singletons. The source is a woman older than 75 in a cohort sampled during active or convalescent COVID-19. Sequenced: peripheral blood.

DNA of the CDR3: TGTGCCAGCAGTTACATGGGGGCCTCTGGAAACACCATATATTTT. Translating it yields CASSYMGASGNTIYF. This sequence joins TRBV6-2 or TRBV6-3 and TRBJ1-3, with D perhaps matching TRBD1 (6 bases). Germline CDR1 MNHEY, CDR2 SVGEGT. Trimming removed 2 bases from V and 0 bases from J, with 8 bases in between. The CDR3 runs to 15 residues.